These 3 T cell receptor beta chains share one sample of origin, sequenced in a study of T cells in localized non-small cell lung cancer. Profiled with immunoSEQ multiplex PCR; TCRdb holds only in-frame clones, not every one. The table has about 33,000 clones, around 90% seen once. The starting material was peripheral blood, obtained before any cancer treatment. Source of these receptors: a man aged 35-69 years with stage I lung adenocarcinoma.

This sequence joins TRBV19 and TRBJ1-6; D is unclear. V lost 3 bases and J 7 bases, leaving 7 bases between the germline ends. The CDR3 runs 13 residues. CDR1 LNHDA and CDR2 SQIVND come from the germline V gene (reference sequence). CDR3 bases: TGTGCCAGTAGTATGACCGGGAATTCACCCCTCCACTTT. Residues: CASSMTGNSPLHF. The whole variable domain, filled in from reference TRBV19 and TRBJ1-6, reads DGGITQSPKYLFRKEGQNVTLSCEQNLNHDAMYWYRQDPGQGLRLIYYSQIVNDFQKGDIAEGYSVSREKKESFPLTVTSAQKNPTAFYLCASSMTGNSPLHFGNGTRLTVT.

This clone is a singleton in its sample. The J gene is TRBJ1-1, the V gene TRBV2; D gene ambiguous. V lost 4 bases, J lost 1 base, and 10 bases lay in between. CDR1 is SNHLY, CDR2 FYNNEI, per germline. The CDR3 extends over 14 amino acids. CDR3 loop: CASSASSQNTEAFF. CDR3 in DNA: TGTGCCAGCAGTGCTTCGTCGCAGAACACTGAAGCTTTCTTT.

This clone was picked up a small number of times. This rearrangement joins TRBV13 to TRBJ2-1; the D is unclear. V dropped 1 base and J dropped 9 bases, with 10 bases sitting between them. The germline gives CDR1 PRHDT, CDR2 FYEKMQ (reference sequence). This CDR3 is 13 amino acids long. CDR3 sequence: CASSLESPGEQFF. The CDR3 nucleotides are TGTGCCAGCAGCTTAGAAAGTCCGGGTGAGCAGTTCTTC.